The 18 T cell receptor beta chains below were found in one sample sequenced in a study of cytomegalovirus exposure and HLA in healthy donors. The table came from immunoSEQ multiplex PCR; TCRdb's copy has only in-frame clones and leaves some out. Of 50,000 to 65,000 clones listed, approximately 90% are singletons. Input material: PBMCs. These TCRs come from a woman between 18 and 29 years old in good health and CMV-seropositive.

CDR3 coding DNA: TGTGCCACCAGTTTACAGGGTAGCACTGAAGCTTTCTTT. Protein sequence: CATSLQGSTEAFF. The V gene is TRBV15, the J gene TRBJ1-1; a possible D gene is TRBD1 (6 bases). V shed 6 bases and J shed 4 bases, with 12 bases lying between them. The CDR3 runs to 13 residues. Germline V gives CDR1 LNHNV, CDR2 YYDKDF (reference sequence). The full variable domain, rest sourced from reference TRBV15 and TRBJ1-1, is DAMVIQNPRYQVTQFGKPVTLSCSQTLNHNVMYWYQQKSSQAPKLLFHYYDKDFNNEADTPDNFQSRRPNTSFCFLDIRSPGLGDTAMYLCATSLQGSTEAFFGQGTRLTVV.

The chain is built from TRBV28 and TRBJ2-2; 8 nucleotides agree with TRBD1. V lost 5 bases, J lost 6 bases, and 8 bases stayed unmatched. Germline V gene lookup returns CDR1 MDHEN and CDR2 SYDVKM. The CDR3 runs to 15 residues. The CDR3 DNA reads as TGTGCCAGCAGTCCCCACGGGACAGGCTCCGGGGAGCTGTTTTTT. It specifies CASSPHGTGSGELFF.

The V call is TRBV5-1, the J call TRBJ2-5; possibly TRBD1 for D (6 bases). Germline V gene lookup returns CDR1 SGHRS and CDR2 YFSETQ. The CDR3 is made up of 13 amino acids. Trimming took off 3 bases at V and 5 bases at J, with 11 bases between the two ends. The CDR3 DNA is TGCGCCAGCAGCTCTTACAGGGAGGAGACCCAGTACTTC. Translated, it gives CASSSYREETQYF.

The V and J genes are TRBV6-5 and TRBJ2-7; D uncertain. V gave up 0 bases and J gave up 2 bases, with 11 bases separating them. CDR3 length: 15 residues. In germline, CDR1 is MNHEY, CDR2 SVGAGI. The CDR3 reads CASSYSRRGPYEQYF. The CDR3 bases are TGTGCCAGCAGTTACTCTCGACGAGGTCCCTACGAGCAGTACTTC.

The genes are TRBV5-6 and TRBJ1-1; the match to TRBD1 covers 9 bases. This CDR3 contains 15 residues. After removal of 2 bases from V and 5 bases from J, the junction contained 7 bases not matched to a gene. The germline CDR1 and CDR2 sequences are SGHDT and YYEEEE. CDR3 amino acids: CASSLGQGLDTEAFF. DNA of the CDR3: TGTGCCAGCAGCTTAGGACAGGGGTTAGATACTGAAGCTTTCTTT.

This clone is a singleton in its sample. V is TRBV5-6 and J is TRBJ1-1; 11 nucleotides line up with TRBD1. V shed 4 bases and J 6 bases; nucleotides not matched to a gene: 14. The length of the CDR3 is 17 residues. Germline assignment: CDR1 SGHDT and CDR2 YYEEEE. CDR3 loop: CASSPRTGGFVTSEAFF. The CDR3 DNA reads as TGTGCCAGCAGCCCTCGGACAGGGGGCTTCGTGACCTCTGAAGCTTTCTTT.

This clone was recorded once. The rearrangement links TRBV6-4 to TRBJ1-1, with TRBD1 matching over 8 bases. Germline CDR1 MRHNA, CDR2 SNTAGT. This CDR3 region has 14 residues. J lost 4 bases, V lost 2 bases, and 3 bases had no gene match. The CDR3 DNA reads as TGTGCCAGCAGTGACGGACAGGGTGGCACTGAAGCTTTCTTT. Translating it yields CASSDGQGGTEAFF.

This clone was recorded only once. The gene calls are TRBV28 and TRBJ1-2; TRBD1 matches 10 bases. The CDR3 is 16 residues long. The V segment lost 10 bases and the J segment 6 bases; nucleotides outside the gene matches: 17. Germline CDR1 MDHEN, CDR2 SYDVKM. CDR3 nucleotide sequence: TGTGCCATCCCCCACCTCGGGACAGGGGCCCTGGATGGCTACACCTTC. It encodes CAIPHLGTGALDGYTF.

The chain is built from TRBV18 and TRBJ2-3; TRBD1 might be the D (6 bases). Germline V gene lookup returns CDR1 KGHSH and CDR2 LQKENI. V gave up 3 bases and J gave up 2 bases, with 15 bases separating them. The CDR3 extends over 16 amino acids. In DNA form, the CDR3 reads TGTGCCAGCTCACCTCGGAGAGGGACAACCACAGATACGCAGTATTTT. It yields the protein CASSPRRGTTTDTQYF.

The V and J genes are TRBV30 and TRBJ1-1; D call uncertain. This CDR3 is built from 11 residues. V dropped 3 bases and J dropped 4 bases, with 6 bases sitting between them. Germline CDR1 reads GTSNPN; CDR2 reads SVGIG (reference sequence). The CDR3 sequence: CAWRQTTEAFF. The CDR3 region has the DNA TGTGCCTGGAGACAGACCACTGAAGCTTTCTTT.

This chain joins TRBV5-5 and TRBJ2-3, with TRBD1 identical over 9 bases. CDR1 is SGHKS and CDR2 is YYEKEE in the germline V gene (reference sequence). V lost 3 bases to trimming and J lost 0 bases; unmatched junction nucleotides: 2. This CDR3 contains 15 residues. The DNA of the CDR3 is TGTGCCAGCAGCTCGGGACAGGGTAGCACAGATACGCAGTATTTT. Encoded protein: CASSSGQGSTDTQYF.

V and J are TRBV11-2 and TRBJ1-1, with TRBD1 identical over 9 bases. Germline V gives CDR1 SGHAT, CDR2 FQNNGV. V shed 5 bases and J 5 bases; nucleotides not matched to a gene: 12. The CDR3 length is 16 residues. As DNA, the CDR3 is TGTGCCAGCAGCCCGTCCCGGGACAGGGTACAGACTGAAGCTTTCTTT. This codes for CASSPSRDRVQTEAFF. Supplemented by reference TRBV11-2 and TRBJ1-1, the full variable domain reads EAGVAQSPRYKIIEKRQSVAFWCNPISGHATLYWYQQILGQGPKLLIQFQNNGVVDDSQLPKDRFSAERLKGVDSTLKIQPAKLEDSAVYLCASSPSRDRVQTEAFFGQGTRLTVV.

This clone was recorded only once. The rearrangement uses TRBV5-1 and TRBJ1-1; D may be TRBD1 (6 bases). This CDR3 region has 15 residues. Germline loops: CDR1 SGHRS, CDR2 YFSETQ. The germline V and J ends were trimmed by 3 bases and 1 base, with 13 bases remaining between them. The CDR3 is CASSYRVVGNTEAFF. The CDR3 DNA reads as TGCGCCAGCAGCTACAGGGTTGTCGGGAACACTGAAGCTTTCTTT.

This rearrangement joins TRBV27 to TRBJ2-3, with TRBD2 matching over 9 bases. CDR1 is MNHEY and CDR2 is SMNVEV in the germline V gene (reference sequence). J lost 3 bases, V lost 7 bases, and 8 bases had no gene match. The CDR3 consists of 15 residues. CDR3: CASMLTGLATDTQYF. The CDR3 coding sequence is TGTGCCAGCATGTTAACGGGACTAGCAACAGATACGCAGTATTTT.

CDR3 loop: CASSESAGDNYGYTF. The DNA for the CDR3 is TGTGCCAGCAGTGAATCTGCAGGGGATAACTATGGCTACACCTTC. V gene TRBV6-1 combines with J gene TRBJ1-2, with TRBD1 as a possible D gene (6 bases). The CDR3 runs to 15 residues. V was trimmed by 2 bases and J by 1 base, leaving 11 bases between them. Germline loops: CDR1 MNHNS, CDR2 SASEGT.

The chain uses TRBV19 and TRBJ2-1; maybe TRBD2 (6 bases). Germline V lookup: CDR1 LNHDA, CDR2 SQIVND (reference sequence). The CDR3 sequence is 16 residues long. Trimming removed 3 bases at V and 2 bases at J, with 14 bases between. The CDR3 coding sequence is TGTGCCAGTAGTATTAACGCGGGAATCCCCTACAATGAGCAGTTCTTC. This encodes CASSINAGIPYNEQFF.

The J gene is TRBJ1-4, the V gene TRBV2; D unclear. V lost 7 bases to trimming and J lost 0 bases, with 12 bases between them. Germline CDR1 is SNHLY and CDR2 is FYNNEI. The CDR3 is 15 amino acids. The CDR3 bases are TGTGCCAGCAAAACAGCCCTAACAACTAATGAAAAACTGTTTTTT. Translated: CASKTALTTNEKLFF. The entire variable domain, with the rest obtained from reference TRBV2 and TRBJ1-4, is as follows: EPEVTQTPSHQVTQMGQEVILRCVPISNHLYFYWYRQILGQKVEFLVSFYNNEISEKSEIFDDQFSVERPDGSNFTLKIRSTKLEDSAMYFCASKTALTTNEKLFFGSGTQLSVL.

The CDR3 DNA is TGTGCCAGTAGTCTATCTAGGGGAGGCAACTATGGCTACACCTTC. This codes for CASSLSRGGNYGYTF. The gene calls are TRBV19 and TRBJ1-2, with D perhaps TRBD1 (5 bases). Germline CDR1 reads LNHDA; CDR2 reads SQIVND (reference sequence). V lost 5 bases to trimming and J lost 2 bases, with 15 bases between them. The CDR3 is made up of 15 amino acids.